Below, one T cell receptor beta chain is given with its context. Its antigen is undetermined. These data belong to a study of T cell responses to AZD1222 COVID-19 vaccine. About the research overall: Doses given second, at about 4 or about 12 weeks, were pooled. Study results and limitations: White British ancestry dominated among donors, who included more females, and clonal diversity was possibly underestimated. Baseline seropositivity characterized only a handful of AZD1222 recipients.

This CDR3 is 14 amino acids long. V was cut by 2 bases and J by 0 bases, with 5 bases left in between. In germline, CDR1 is MDHEN, CDR2 SYDVKM. Profiling relied on immunoSEQ multiplex PCR, and the TCRdb table lists in-frame clones only, not all of them. Here the sample spans about 130,000 clones, more than 75% being singletons. This sequence originates from an adult in good health. This chain links TRBV28 with TRBJ1-3; D unclear. This sample comprised peripheral blood, obtained on day 0 of AZD1222 vaccination. In DNA, the CDR3 is TGTGCCAGCAGTTTAGGCCGCTCTGGAAACACCATATATTTT. Its protein is CASSLGRSGNTIYF.